This T cell receptor beta chain was obtained from a study of tumor-infiltrating lymphocytes in primary liver carcinoma. Study-level points and caveats: With p = 0.039, the top-250-clone fraction in tumors significantly exceeded that in blood. Researchers found tumor-adjacent and tumor-blood pairs overlapped less than tumor region pairs.

CDR1 LGHNA and CDR2 YSLEER come from the germline V gene. The J segment lost 4 bases and the V segment lost 4 bases, leaving 12 bases of the junction unmatched. This CDR3 is 17 amino acids long. This clonotype came up once. Its matching antigen is unknown. A clone one base away is much larger, so this may be a read error. Using a constant-region primer together with ProtoScript II reverse transcriptase, TCR beta cDNA was made from roughly 520 ng of total RNA. A slightly modified ARM-PCR protocol with three nested multiplex PCR rounds produced these TCR beta libraries. The first two PCR rounds used TRBV1-TRBV30 primers with a Cbeta primer, roughly 10 cycles each. Via MiXCR, TCRdb re-called the multiplex PCR reads, giving one row per CDR3 protein. The table records approximately 320,000 distinct CDR3 sequences, around three fifths of them present only once. Unsorted whole blood served as the source of blood RNA, and germline DNA was extracted as well. Chronic HBV infection, untreated so far, was present in the patients.

The chain uses TRBV4-3 and TRBJ2-1; 8 positions agree with TRBD2. Material: peripheral blood. This TCR was recovered from a woman aged 25 to 39 with primary liver carcinoma and hepatitis B virus infection. The CDR3 protein is CASSRDAELAAYNEQFF. The CDR3 nucleotides are TGCGCCAGCAGCCGCGACGCGGAACTAGCGGCTTACAATGAGCAGTTCTTC.